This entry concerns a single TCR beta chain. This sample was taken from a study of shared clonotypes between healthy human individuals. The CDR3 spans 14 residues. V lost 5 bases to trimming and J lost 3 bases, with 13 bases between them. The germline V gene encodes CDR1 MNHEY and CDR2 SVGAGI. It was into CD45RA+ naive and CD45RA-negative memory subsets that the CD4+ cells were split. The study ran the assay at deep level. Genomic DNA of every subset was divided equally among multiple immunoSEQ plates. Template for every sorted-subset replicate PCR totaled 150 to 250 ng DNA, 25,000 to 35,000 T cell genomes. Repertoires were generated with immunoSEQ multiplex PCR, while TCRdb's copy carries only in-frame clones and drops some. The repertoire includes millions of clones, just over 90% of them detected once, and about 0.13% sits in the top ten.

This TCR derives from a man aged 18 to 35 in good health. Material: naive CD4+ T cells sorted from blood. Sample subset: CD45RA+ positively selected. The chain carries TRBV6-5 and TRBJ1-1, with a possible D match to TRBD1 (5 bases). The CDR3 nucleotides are TGTGCCAGCAGTCCTACCGGGACCTACACTGAAGCTTTCTTT. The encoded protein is CASSPTGTYTEAFF.